This passage covers 13 T cell receptor beta chains from one sample sequenced in a study of blood T cells in healthy people across ages. PCR was performed a second time for 7 to 11 cycles using a sample-barcoded 5' primer and a J-beta primer mix. TCRdb called the 5' RACE reads again in MiXCR, with one record for every CDR3 protein. This sample has about 640,000 distinct CDR3 sequences, with approximately 50% found just once. The sequenced sample was blood. These receptors originate from a man aged 60 to 69 in good health.

This chain links TRBV18 with TRBJ2-5; D unclear. Germline CDR1 KGHSH, CDR2 LQKENI. V shed 1 base and J shed 11 bases, with 17 bases lying between them. This CDR3 region has 14 residues. CDR3 DNA: TGTGCCAGCTCACCACAGGACGGAACTGGTGGGCAGTACTTC. Encoded protein: CASSPQDGTGGQYF.

The chain joins TRBV6-5 to TRBJ1-2, with D possibly being TRBD1 (5 bases). Germline V gives CDR1 MNHEY, CDR2 SVGAGI. The CDR3 totals 16 residues. V lost 7 bases and J lost 2, with 20 bases in between. CDR3 sequence: CASTPPWGRVNYGYTF. As DNA, the CDR3 is TGTGCCAGCACTCCACCTTGGGGCAGGGTGAACTATGGCTACACCTTC.

The chain joins TRBV14 to TRBJ1-1, with no clear D. Trimming cost V 8 bases and J 2 bases, with 12 bases left between them. The length of the CDR3 is 13 residues. From germline, CDR1 is SGHDN and CDR2 FVKESK. CDR3 sequence: CASGSSPNTEAFF. CDR3 DNA sequence: TGTGCCAGCGGATCGTCCCCCAACACTGAAGCTTTCTTT.

This clonotype was observed a few times. The chain combines TRBV10-3 with TRBJ2-7; 7 bases match TRBD2. V shed 5 bases and J 2 bases; nucleotides not matched to a gene: 12. This CDR3 has 16 amino acids. The germline V gene has CDR1 ENHRY and CDR2 SYGVKD. The CDR3 nucleotides are TGTGCCATCAGTTTCAGCGGCCCCGGGAGGACCTACGAGCAGTACTTC. It translates to CAISFSGPGRTYEQYF.

There are a few counts of this clonotype. The CDR3 DNA reads TGCAGCGCCGAGGTGGGGCCCGAGACCCAGTACTTC. This codes for CSAEVGPETQYF. The V and J genes are TRBV29-1 and TRBJ2-5; tentative D call: TRBD1 (5 bases). Germline V gives CDR1 SQVTM, CDR2 ANQGSEA. V was shortened by 7 bases and J by 5 bases, with 14 bases between the two germline ends. This CDR3 is 12 amino acids long.

This sequence joins TRBV5-1 and TRBJ2-5, with TRBD1 matching over 9 bases. CDR1 is SGHRS and CDR2 is YFSETQ in the germline V gene. This CDR3 is built from 15 residues. The V and J ends lost 0 bases and 1 base, in that order; junction bases with no gene match: 1. DNA of the CDR3: TGCGCCAGCAGCTTGGGACAGGGGGGCCAAGAGACCCAGTACTTC. Encoded protein: CASSLGQGGQETQYF. The variable domain in full, completed from reference TRBV5-1 and TRBJ2-5, reads KAGVTQTPRYLIKTRGQQVTLSCSPISGHRSVSWYQQTPGQGLQFLFEYFSETQRNKGNFPGRFSGRQFSNSRSEMNVSTLELGDSALYLCASSLGQGGQETQYFGPGTRLLVL.

Of note for this clonotype: At one end the junction does not follow the germline gene, possibly because of a read error. The CDR3: CAGSLAVGVRADTQYF. CDR3 DNA sequence: TGCGCCGGCAGCTTGGCCGTGGGAGTCCGGGCAGATACGCAGTATTTT. The rearrangement uses TRBV5-1 and TRBJ2-3, with D perhaps matching TRBD2 (5 bases). From germline, CDR1 is SGHRS and CDR2 YFSETQ. CDR3 length: 16 amino acids.

The CDR3 spells CASSDTLGGDTYGYTF. As DNA, the CDR3 is TGTGCCAGCAGCGATACTCTCGGGGGAGACACCTATGGCTACACCTTC. V usage is TRBV5-6 and J usage is TRBJ1-2; weak D call: TRBD1 (5 bases). Trimming removed 4 bases from V and 4 bases from J, with 20 bases in between. This CDR3 spans 16 amino acids. Per germline, CDR1 SGHDT and CDR2 YYEEEE.

V gene TRBV3-1 combines with J gene TRBJ1-1; TRBD1 is a possible D gene (5 bases). Germline CDR1 LGHDT, CDR2 YNNKEL (reference sequence). The CDR3 spans 17 residues. The germline V and J ends were trimmed by 4 bases and 0 bases, with 18 bases remaining between them. CDR3 sequence reads: CASSLLPGGGMNTEAFF. The CDR3 coding sequence is TGTGCCAGCAGCCTCCTGCCTGGGGGAGGCATGAACACTGAAGCTTTCTTT.

The CDR3 is CSASLWGLAKDTQYF. CDR3 nucleotides: TGCAGTGCTAGTCTGTGGGGGCTTGCGAAAGATACGCAGTATTTT. This sequence joins TRBV20-1 and TRBJ2-3; D is perhaps TRBD1 (6 bases). There are 15 residues in the CDR3. Germline CDR1 DFQATT, CDR2 SNEGSKA (reference sequence). V lost 3 bases, J lost 5 bases, and 18 bases lay in between.

V gene TRBV5-1 combines with J gene TRBJ1-1, with D hard to call. V lost 4 bases and J 7 bases, leaving 14 bases between the germline ends. Germline CDR1 reads SGHRS; CDR2 reads YFSETQ. This CDR3 is built from 13 residues. The CDR3 here is CASSPGRNGEAFF. DNA of the CDR3: TGCGCCAGCAGCCCTGGACGGAACGGTGAAGCTTTCTTT. Full variable domain (remainder filled in from reference TRBV5-1 and TRBJ1-1): KAGVTQTPRYLIKTRGQQVTLSCSPISGHRSVSWYQQTPGQGLQFLFEYFSETQRNKGNFPGRFSGRQFSNSRSEMNVSTLELGDSALYLCASSPGRNGEAFFGQGTRLTVV.

This chain connects TRBV5-1 to TRBJ2-7; 7 positions agree with TRBD1. Trimming removed 5 bases from V and 2 bases from J; junction bases left unmatched: 7. This CDR3 contains 14 residues. In germline, CDR1 is SGHRS, CDR2 YFSETQ. CDR3 sequence (DNA): TGCGCCAGCAGACCGCAGGGGGATGCCTACGAGCAGTACTTC. Residues: CASRPQGDAYEQYF.

This clonotype appeared many times. The chain carries TRBV29-1 and TRBJ1-2; possibly TRBD1 for D (6 bases). Germline V CDR1 and CDR2: SQVTM, ANQGSEA. V was trimmed by 6 bases and J by 6 bases, leaving 11 bases between them. The CDR3 consists of 11 residues. The DNA of the CDR3 is TGCAGCGTGTACCAGGGGAATGGCTACACCTTC. It specifies CSVYQGNGYTF. Full variable domain (rest looked up from reference TRBV29-1 and TRBJ1-2): SAVISQKPSRDICQRGTSLTIQCQVDSQVTMMFWYRQQPGQSLTLIATANQGSEATYESGFVIDKFPISRPNLTFSTLTVSNMSPEDSSIYLCSVYQGNGYTFGSGTRLTVV.